These 15 T cell receptor beta chains were sequenced from one sample in a study of CD4+ T cells in melanoma. Clones were read by immunoSEQ multiplex PCR, and TCRdb kept only the in-frame ones, dropping some. This sample has fewer than 150,000 clones; about nine tenths occur once, and the top ten carry 1.5%. These receptors were collected from a human donor with melanoma.

The rearrangement links TRBV2 to TRBJ1-6, with 9 nucleotides matching TRBD1. With 8 bases clipped from V and 8 bases from J, the junction kept 13 bases outside the gene matches. This CDR3 has 16 amino acids. CDR1 is SNHLY and CDR2 is FYNNEI in the germline V gene. The CDR3 sequence: CASRWDVDRGYSPLHF. The CDR3 DNA is TGTGCCAGCCGGTGGGACGTGGACAGGGGATATTCACCCCTCCACTTT.

DNA for the CDR3: TGTGCCAGCAGTTTTAGCGGGGGGCCCTCCTACGAGCAGTACTTC. This sequence encodes CASSFSGGPSYEQYF. The V and J genes are TRBV27 and TRBJ2-7; 10 bases are shared with TRBD2. CDR3 length: 15 residues. V lost 3 bases, J lost 0 bases, and 2 bases stayed unmatched. CDR1 is MNHEY and CDR2 is SMNVEV in the germline V gene (reference sequence).

V and J are TRBV6-5 and TRBJ2-1; D ambiguous. The length of the CDR3 is 14 residues. Germline lookup yields CDR1 MNHEY and CDR2 SVGAGI. Trimming pared 8 bases from V and 9 bases from J, leaving 20 bases between. The CDR3 DNA follows: TGTGCCAGCTCTATTAGGAGTTTAGGTGGTGAGCAGTTCTTC. Translation: CASSIRSLGGEQFF.

The chain employs TRBV5-4 and TRBJ1-1; the D is unclear. Trimming took off 4 bases at V and 1 base at J, with 14 bases between the two ends. Germline V lookup: CDR1 SGHNT, CDR2 YYREEE (reference sequence). This CDR3 is 15 amino acids long. In nucleotides, the CDR3 is TGTGCCAGCAGCCCCCCCGGTGGACGGAACACTGAAGCTTTCTTT. It specifies CASSPPGGRNTEAFF.

The CDR3 protein is CASSIRQPLGNTIYF. CDR3 nucleotide sequence: TGTGCCAGTAGTATTCGCCAGCCACTTGGAAACACCATATATTTT. This chain links TRBV19 with TRBJ1-3; D remains unclear. This CDR3 has 15 residues. Trimming removed 3 bases from V and 3 bases from J, with 12 bases in between. CDR1 is LNHDA, CDR2 SQIVND, per germline (reference sequence).

The V gene is TRBV7-9, the J gene TRBJ1-6; D unresolved. Per the germline V gene, CDR1 is SEHNR and CDR2 is FQNEAQ (reference sequence). Trimming stripped 1 base from V and 3 bases from J, with 10 bases between. The CDR3 consists of 16 residues. The CDR3 region has the DNA TGTGCCAGCAGCTTAGGATCGGGTTTCTATAATTCACCCCTCCACTTT. Its protein product is CASSLGSGFYNSPLHF.

The genes are TRBV27 and TRBJ1-1; D possibly corresponds to TRBD1 (5 bases). This CDR3 is 13 amino acids long. CDR1 is MNHEY and CDR2 is SMNVEV in the germline V gene (reference sequence). V was pared by 6 bases and J by 0 bases, with 8 bases between. CDR3 nucleotides: TGTGCCAGCAGCAGGGAGCTGAACACTGAAGCTTTCTTT. It specifies CASSRELNTEAFF.

The J gene is TRBJ1-3, the V gene TRBV5-1; D unresolved. CDR1 is SGHRS and CDR2 is YFSETQ in the germline V gene. The CDR3 contains 15 residues. V dropped 2 bases and J dropped 0 bases, with 9 bases sitting between them. CDR3 sequence (DNA): TGCGCCAGCAGCTTCGGCGCCAGCTCTGGAAACACCATATATTTT. It is translated as CASSFGASSGNTIYF.

This clone was detected only once. The CDR3 DNA reads as TGTGCCAGCAGTTACAGTACCGGGACAAACTATGGCTACACCTTC. Its protein is CASSYSTGTNYGYTF. V is TRBV6-5 and J is TRBJ1-2; D perhaps matches TRBD1 (6 bases). Germline CDR1 is MNHEY and CDR2 is SVGAGI. The CDR3 length is 15 residues. V lost 2 bases and J lost 2, with 12 bases in between.

V usage is TRBV4-1 and J usage is TRBJ2-4, with TRBD1 matching 8 bases. The CDR3 loop spans 14 amino acids. J gave up 8 bases and V 1 base, and 4 bases lay outside the gene matches. Germline V CDR1 and CDR2: MGHRA, YSYEKL. The CDR3 coding sequence is TGCGCCAGCAGCCAAGGGACAGGGCGGCACATTCAGTACTTC. It codes for CASSQGTGRHIQYF.

The rearrangement links TRBV2 to TRBJ2-1; TRBD2 is a possible D gene (6 bases). The CDR3 has 12 residues. Germline assignment: CDR1 SNHLY and CDR2 FYNNEI. V lost 5 bases and J lost 8, with 10 bases in between. This CDR3 is CASSRGADEQFF. The CDR3 DNA sequence: TGTGCCAGCAGTCGCGGGGCCGATGAGCAGTTCTTC.

This chain connects TRBV19 to TRBJ2-5; TRBD2 agrees at 11 bases. Germline V gene sequence: CDR1 LNHDA, CDR2 SQIVND (reference sequence). The CDR3 has 17 residues. Trimming cost V 3 bases and J 3 bases; bases outside gene matches: 9. CDR3 in DNA: TGTGCCAGTAGTATCGGCCGGCTAGCGGGGGGTAAAGAGACCCAGTACTTC. Amino acid sequence: CASSIGRLAGGKETQYF.

The J gene is TRBJ1-1, the V gene TRBV18; TRBD1 might be the D (6 bases). V was trimmed by 5 bases and J by 1 base, leaving 11 bases between them. CDR3 length: 14 residues. The germline V gene has CDR1 KGHSH and CDR2 LQKENI. CDR3 in DNA: TGTGCCAGCTCAGTGCAGGGACAGAACACTGAAGCTTTCTTT. It encodes CASSVQGQNTEAFF.

V is TRBV7-8 and J is TRBJ2-5; the D gene could be TRBD1 or TRBD2 (7 bases each). The germline V gene has CDR1 SGHVS and CDR2 FQNEAQ. V dropped 1 base and J dropped 5 bases, with 14 bases sitting between them. The CDR3 covers 15 residues. The DNA of the CDR3 is TGTGCCAGCAGCTTAGGTGGGGAGGGGGCTGAGACCCAGTACTTC. Its protein product is CASSLGGEGAETQYF.

J is TRBJ2-3 and V is TRBV2; D may correspond to TRBD1 or TRBD2 (6 bases each). Trimming took 2 bases from V and 2 from J, leaving 8 bases between them. The CDR3 length is 14 residues. CDR1 SNHLY and CDR2 FYNNEI come from the germline V gene. The CDR3 DNA reads as TGTGCCAGCAGTGAAAGGGGGGTCACAGATACGCAGTATTTT. It yields the protein CASSERGVTDTQYF.